Below are 26 T cell receptor beta chains sequenced from a single sample in a study of T cell clonotyping in hematopoietic cell transplantation. The time point: recipient sample about 28 days before transplant, after cytoreduction. Measured with immunoSEQ multiplex PCR; TCRdb has only the in-frame clones, and not every one. The table records roughly 8,300 clones, 65% to 85% of them present only once. The material sequenced was peripheral blood mononuclear cells, taken before stem cell transplant. The receptors come from a man in his sixties with acute myeloid leukemia. Some clones in this sample may be carry-over from other donors' samples.

This sequence joins TRBV2 and TRBJ2-3; 10 nucleotides agree with TRBD2. Germline V gives CDR1 SNHLY, CDR2 FYNNEI. V dropped 4 bases and J dropped 5; count of bases not matched to a gene: 9. The CDR3 is 16 amino acids. CDR3 amino acids: CASSAGLAGGVDTQYF. The CDR3 DNA reads TGTGCCAGCAGTGCCGGGTTAGCGGGAGGCGTAGATACGCAGTATTTT.

The V call is TRBV6-6, the J call TRBJ1-1; 10 bases line up with TRBD1. Unmatched junction bases numbered 9, after V lost 7 bases and J lost 10 bases. Germline V CDR1 and CDR2: MNHNY, SVGAGI (reference sequence). CDR3 size: 13 residues. The CDR3 loop is CASTGTGEVGAFF. In DNA form, the CDR3 reads TGTGCCAGCACCGGGACAGGGGAGGTTGGAGCTTTCTTT.

The CDR3 here is CASSVLATNEKLFF. CDR3 sequence (DNA): TGTGCCAGCAGCGTGTTAGCAACTAATGAAAAACTGTTTTTT. This chain joins TRBV9 and TRBJ1-4; D gene ambiguous. The CDR3 consists of 14 residues. V was cut by 2 bases and J by 0 bases, with 5 bases left in between. Germline lookup yields CDR1 SGDLS and CDR2 YYNGEE.

The rearrangement joins TRBV28 to TRBJ1-1; D remains unclear. Trimming removed 8 bases at V and 4 bases at J, with 14 bases between. The CDR3 has 13 amino acids. Germline assignment: CDR1 MDHEN and CDR2 SYDVKM. In DNA form, the CDR3 reads TGTGCCAGCTTCCCATGGGCAGCCACTGAAGCTTTCTTT. Its protein is CASFPWAATEAFF.

V is TRBV5-1 and J is TRBJ2-2, with D possibly matching TRBD2 (5 bases). The CDR3 runs 16 residues. Germline CDR1 and CDR2: SGHRS and YFSETQ. Between the trimmed V and J ends, which lost 0 bases and 1 base, there was a span of 10 bases. Here the CDR3 DNA reads TGCGCCAGCAGCTTGGCGGCGGGCGGGAACACCGGGGAGCTGTTTTTT. Translation gives CASSLAAGGNTGELFF.

V is TRBV28 and J is TRBJ2-5; D call uncertain. There are 13 residues in the CDR3. With 3 bases removed from V and 5 bases from J, the gap between germline ends came to 10 bases. Germline V gene sequence: CDR1 MDHEN, CDR2 SYDVKM. The CDR3 DNA reads TGTGCCAGCAGTTTCAGCCCTGGGGAGACCCAGTACTTC. Its protein is CASSFSPGETQYF.

V is TRBV5-6 and J is TRBJ2-3, with a weak D call TRBD1 (5 bases). CDR3 length: 15 amino acids. The V and J ends lost 0 bases and 2 bases respectively, with 10 bases between them. Germline values: CDR1 SGHDT, CDR2 YYEEEE. Here the CDR3 DNA reads TGTGCCAGCAGCTTGGGGGGCGGTTACACAGATACGCAGTATTTT. Translation: CASSLGGGYTDTQYF.

This clone was counted a few times. The chain recombines TRBV12-5 with TRBJ2-5, with unresolved D. Trimming cost V 1 base and J 3 bases, with 6 bases left between them. Germline V CDR1 and CDR2: LGHNT, FRNRAP. There are 13 residues in the CDR3. The CDR3 spells CASGLGSKETQYF. The CDR3 DNA is TGTGCTAGTGGTTTGGGGAGCAAAGAGACCCAGTACTTC.

This clone was detected a few times. The J gene is TRBJ2-1, the V gene TRBV29-1; D might be TRBD1 or TRBD2, each matching 5 bases. V was shortened by 6 bases and J by 6 bases, with 12 bases between the two germline ends. The CDR3 sequence is 12 residues long. CDR1 is SQVTM and CDR2 is ANQGSEA in the germline V gene. The CDR3 DNA follows: TGCAGCGTCGTTGGGACGACCAATGAGCAGTTCTTC. Protein sequence: CSVVGTTNEQFF.

A few counts support this clone. At the DNA level, this CDR3 is encoded by other sequences in the same sample as well. The rearrangement joins TRBV5-4 to TRBJ2-5; D tentatively fits TRBD1 or TRBD2 (5 bases each). The CDR3 contains 14 residues. V dropped 0 bases and J dropped 1 base, with 7 bases sitting between them. Per the germline V gene, CDR1 is SGHNT and CDR2 is YYREEE (reference sequence). The CDR3 DNA is TGTGCCAGCAGCTTGGCTGGGACCCAAGAGACCCAGTACTTC. As protein: CASSLAGTQETQYF. The whole variable domain, filled in from reference TRBV5-4 and TRBJ2-5, reads ETGVTQSPTHLIKTRGQQVTLRCSSQSGHNTVSWYQQALGQGPQFIFQYYREEENGRGNFPPRFSGLQFPNYSSELNVNALELDDSALYLCASSLAGTQETQYFGPGTRLLVL.

The rearrangement joins TRBV20-1 to TRBJ2-1; 7 positions match TRBD2. The V gene's germline CDR1 is DFQATT and CDR2 SNEGSKA (reference sequence). This CDR3 region has 11 residues. V lost 3 bases to trimming and J lost 13 bases; unmatched junction nucleotides: 6. The CDR3 spells CSASPGTNQFF. CDR3 bases: TGCAGTGCTAGTCCCGGGACTAATCAGTTCTTC.

There are a few counts of this clone. The chain has TRBV5-1 and TRBJ2-2, with 10 positions matching TRBD1. The germline V gene has CDR1 SGHRS and CDR2 YFSETQ. This CDR3 region has 17 residues. V was pared by 4 bases and J by 2 bases, with 8 bases of the junction left unmatched. CDR3 DNA sequence: TGCGCCAGCAGCCAAACTCGGACAGGGGGTAACACCGGGGAGCTGTTTTTT. It is translated as CASSQTRTGGNTGELFF.

The chain combines TRBV28 with TRBJ1-6; possible D gene TRBD1, 5 bases. This CDR3 spans 16 amino acids. Germline CDR1 and CDR2: MDHEN and SYDVKM. The V end was cut by 3 bases, the J end by 6 bases, with 15 bases between. Here the CDR3 DNA reads TGTGCCAGCAGTTTCTCCGGGACGGGAATTAATTCACCCCTCCACTTT. The encoded protein is CASSFSGTGINSPLHF.

The V and J genes are TRBV5-1 and TRBJ2-2; 8 bases agree with TRBD2. In germline, CDR1 is SGHRS, CDR2 YFSETQ. The CDR3 contains 17 residues. The junction had 8 bases not matched to a gene; V was cut back by 3 bases and J by 1 base. The CDR3 DNA reads TGCGCCAGCAGCTCACCTTTGAGCGGGGGGAACACCGGGGAGCTGTTTTTT. This codes for CASSSPLSGGNTGELFF.

This clone was seen a handful of times. The chain recombines TRBV5-1 with TRBJ1-3; D call uncertain. V lost 2 bases, J lost 0 bases, and 9 bases lay in between. CDR3 length equals 15 residues. CDR1 and CDR2 from the germline V gene are SGHRS and YFSETQ. The CDR3 loop is CASSFLGNSGNTIYF. The CDR3 DNA sequence: TGCGCCAGCAGCTTCTTGGGAAACTCTGGAAACACCATATATTTT.

The chain joins TRBV5-4 to TRBJ2-5; a possible D gene is TRBD2 (5 bases). CDR1 is SGHNT and CDR2 is YYREEE in the germline V gene (reference sequence). Trimming shortened V by 0 bases and J by 2 bases, and 8 bases separated the two germline ends. This CDR3 region has 14 residues. CDR3 sequence: CASSLAGMQETQYF. The CDR3 DNA reads TGTGCCAGCAGCTTGGCCGGGATGCAAGAGACCCAGTACTTC.

The chain uses TRBV6-1 and TRBJ2-7; 7 bases line up with TRBD2. CDR3 length: 16 residues. J lost 0 bases, V lost 2 bases, and 7 bases had no gene match. Germline values: CDR1 MNHNS, CDR2 SASEGT. The DNA of the CDR3 is TGTGCCAGCAGTGAATTATGGGGGGGTAGCTCCTACGAGCAGTACTTC. This translates into CASSELWGGSSYEQYF.

The chain links TRBV7-9 to TRBJ2-3; D ambiguous. This CDR3 has 14 residues. The V gene lost 4 bases and the J gene lost 0 bases, with 8 bases spanning the gap. Per the germline V gene, CDR1 is SEHNR and CDR2 is FQNEAQ (reference sequence). The CDR3 DNA is TGTGCCAGCAGCTGGGCGGACAGCACAGATACGCAGTATTTT. The encoded protein is CASSWADSTDTQYF.

The J gene is TRBJ1-2, the V gene TRBV5-5; D is unresolved. The CDR3 is 13 amino acids. Germline V gene data show CDR1 as SGHKS and CDR2 as YYEKEE (reference sequence). V lost 0 bases to trimming and J lost 3 bases, with 6 bases between them. The chain's CDR3 is CASSLEPDYGYTF. CDR3 DNA sequence: TGTGCCAGCAGCTTGGAACCCGACTATGGCTACACCTTC.

V and J are TRBV30 and TRBJ1-1, with D hard to call. Germline CDR1 reads GTSNPN; CDR2 reads SVGIG (reference sequence). The CDR3 extends over 12 amino acids. V lost 3 bases and J lost 11, with 16 bases in between. CDR3 nucleotide sequence: TGTGCCTGGAGACCCCCTTCCCTGAGGGCTTTCTTT. Translating gives CAWRPPSLRAFF.

There are a few counts of this clone. The chain is built from TRBV5-4 and TRBJ1-3, with D perhaps matching TRBD1 (5 bases). Deletions cut 4 bases from V and 4 bases from J, with 9 bases between. CDR3 length: 13 residues. Per the germline V gene, CDR1 is SGHNT and CDR2 is YYREEE (reference sequence). CDR3 loop: CASSRGSGNTIYF. Here the CDR3 DNA reads TGTGCCAGCAGCCGGGGGTCGGGAAACACCATATATTTT.

The J gene is TRBJ1-2, the V gene TRBV27; 8 nucleotides agree with TRBD1. This CDR3 spans 14 amino acids. V gave up 5 bases and J gave up 5 bases; unmatched junction bases: 7. Germline loops: CDR1 MNHEY, CDR2 SMNVEV (reference sequence). The CDR3 spells CASSPPGQVYGYTF. The CDR3 nucleotides read TGTGCCAGCAGTCCGCCGGGACAGGTTTATGGCTACACCTTC.

This clone was seen just once. The V call is TRBV7-9, the J call TRBJ2-3, with 13 positions matching TRBD2. This CDR3 spans 15 amino acids. Per the germline V gene, CDR1 is SEHNR and CDR2 is FQNEAQ (reference sequence). V lost 3 bases, J lost 6 bases, and 3 bases stayed unmatched. In nucleotides, the CDR3 is TGTGCCAGCAGCTTGGGACTAGCGGGGTGGGATACGCAGTATTTT. It yields the protein CASSLGLAGWDTQYF.

The V gene is TRBV30, the J gene TRBJ1-2; TRBD1 might be the D (5 bases). This CDR3 is 14 amino acids long. Germline values: CDR1 GTSNPN, CDR2 SVGIG (reference sequence). V gave up 4 bases and J gave up 0 bases, with 12 bases separating them. CDR3 DNA: TGTGCCTGGACTTGGACACAAACTAACTATGGCTACACCTTC. Translating it yields CAWTWTQTNYGYTF.

The J gene is TRBJ1-4, the V gene TRBV30, with a possible D match to TRBD1 (5 bases). Trimming left V 1 base short and J 6 bases short, with 9 bases between. Germline V gene sequence: CDR1 GTSNPN, CDR2 SVGIG (reference sequence). The length of the CDR3 is 13 residues. The CDR3 sequence: CAWSAGGYEKLFF. CDR3 DNA sequence: TGTGCCTGGAGTGCGGGGGGATATGAAAAACTGTTTTTT.

The J gene is TRBJ1-4, the V gene TRBV30; D unclear. Germline CDR1 GTSNPN, CDR2 SVGIG (reference sequence). The V gene lost 4 bases and the J gene lost 4 bases, with 10 bases spanning the gap. There are 13 residues in the CDR3. CDR3 nucleotides: TGTGCCTGGACGGGGTCCGTTAATGAAAAACTGTTTTTT. It translates to CAWTGSVNEKLFF.